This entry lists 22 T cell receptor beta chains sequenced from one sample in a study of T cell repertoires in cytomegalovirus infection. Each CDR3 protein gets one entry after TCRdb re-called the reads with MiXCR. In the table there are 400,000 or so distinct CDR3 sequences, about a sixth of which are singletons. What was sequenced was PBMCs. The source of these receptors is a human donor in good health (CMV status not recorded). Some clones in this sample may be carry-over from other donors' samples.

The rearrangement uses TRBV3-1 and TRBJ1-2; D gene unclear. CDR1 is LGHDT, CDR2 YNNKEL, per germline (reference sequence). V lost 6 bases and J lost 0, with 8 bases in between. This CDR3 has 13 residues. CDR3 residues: CASRARANYGYTF. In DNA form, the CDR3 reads TGTGCCAGCAGGGCTCGGGCTAACTATGGCTACACCTTC.

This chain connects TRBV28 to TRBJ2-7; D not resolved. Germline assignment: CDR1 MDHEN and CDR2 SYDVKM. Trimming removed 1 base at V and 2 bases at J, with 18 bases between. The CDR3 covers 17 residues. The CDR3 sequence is CASSLYSGSYTPYEQYF. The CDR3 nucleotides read TGTGCCAGCAGTTTATACTCGGGCAGCTATACCCCCTACGAGCAGTACTTC.

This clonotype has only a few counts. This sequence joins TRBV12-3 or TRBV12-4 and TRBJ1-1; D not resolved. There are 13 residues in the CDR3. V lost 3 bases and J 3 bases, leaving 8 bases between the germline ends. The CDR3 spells CASSFKEYTEAFF. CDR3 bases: TGTGCCAGCAGTTTCAAGGAATACACTGAAGCTTTCTTT.

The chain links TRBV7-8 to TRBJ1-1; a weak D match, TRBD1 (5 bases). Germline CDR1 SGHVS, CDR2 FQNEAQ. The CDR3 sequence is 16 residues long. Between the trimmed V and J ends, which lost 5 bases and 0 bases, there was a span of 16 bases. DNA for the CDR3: TGTGCCAGCAGCCCATCCAGGGTTTCCCTGAACACTGAAGCTTTCTTT. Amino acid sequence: CASSPSRVSLNTEAFF. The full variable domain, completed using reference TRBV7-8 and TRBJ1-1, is GAGVSQSPRYKVAKRGQDVALRCDPISGHVSLFWYQQALGQGPEFLTYFQNEAQLDKSGLPSDRFFAERPEGSVSTLKIQRTQQEDSAVYLCASSPSRVSLNTEAFFGQGTRLTVV.

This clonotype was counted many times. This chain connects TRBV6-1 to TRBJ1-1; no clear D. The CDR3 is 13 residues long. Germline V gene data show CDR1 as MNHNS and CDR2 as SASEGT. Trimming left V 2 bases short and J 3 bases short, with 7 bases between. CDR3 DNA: TGTGCCAGCAGTGAAATGAGGGACACTGAAGCTTTCTTT. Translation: CASSEMRDTEAFF.

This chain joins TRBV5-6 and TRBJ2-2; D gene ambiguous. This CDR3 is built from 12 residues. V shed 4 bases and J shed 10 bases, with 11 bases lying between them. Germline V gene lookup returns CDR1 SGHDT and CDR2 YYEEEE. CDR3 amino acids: CASSHYREELFF. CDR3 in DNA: TGTGCCAGCAGCCACTACCGCGAGGAGCTGTTTTTT.

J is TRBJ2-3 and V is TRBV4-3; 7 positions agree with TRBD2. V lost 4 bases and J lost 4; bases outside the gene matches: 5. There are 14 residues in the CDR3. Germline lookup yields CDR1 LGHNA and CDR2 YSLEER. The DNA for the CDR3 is TGCGCCAGCAGCCGCGGACTAGATCCAGATACGCAGTATTTT. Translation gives CASSRGLDPDTQYF.

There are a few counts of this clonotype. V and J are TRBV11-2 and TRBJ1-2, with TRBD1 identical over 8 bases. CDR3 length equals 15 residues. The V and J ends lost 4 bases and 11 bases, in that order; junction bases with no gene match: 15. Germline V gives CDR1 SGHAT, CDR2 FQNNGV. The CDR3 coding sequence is TGTGCCAGCAGCTCCAGACAGGGGCCTTTGAGGGCATACACCTTC. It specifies CASSSRQGPLRAYTF.

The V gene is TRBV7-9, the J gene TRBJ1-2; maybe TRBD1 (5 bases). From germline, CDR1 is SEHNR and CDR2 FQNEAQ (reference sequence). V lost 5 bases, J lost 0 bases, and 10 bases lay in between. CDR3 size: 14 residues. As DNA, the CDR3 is TGTGCCAGCAGCCCGGGGCTAGCTAACTATGGCTACACCTTC. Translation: CASSPGLANYGYTF.

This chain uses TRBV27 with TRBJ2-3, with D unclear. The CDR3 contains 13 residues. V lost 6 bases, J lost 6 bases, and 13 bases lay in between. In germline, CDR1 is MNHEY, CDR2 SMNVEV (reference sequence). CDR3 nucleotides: TGTGCCAGCAGACGTACGTGGGGTGATACGCAGTATTTT. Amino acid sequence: CASRRTWGDTQYF.

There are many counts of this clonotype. Here the CDR3 DNA reads TGTGCCGGGCAGCGGCTAGCGGGATATCCGCAGTATTTT. Protein: CAGQRLAGYPQYF. V is TRBV7-2 and J is TRBJ2-3, with 9 nucleotides matching TRBD2. The ends lost 11 bases at V and 10 bases at J; junction bases unmatched: 13. Germline-derived CDR1 and CDR2 are SGHTA and FQGNSA. The CDR3 length is 13 residues.

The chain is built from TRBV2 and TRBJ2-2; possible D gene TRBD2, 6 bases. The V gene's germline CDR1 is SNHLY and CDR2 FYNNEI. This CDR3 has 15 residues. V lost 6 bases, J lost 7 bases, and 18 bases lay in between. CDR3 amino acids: CASRASANTGGELFF. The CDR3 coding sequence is TGTGCCAGCAGGGCTAGCGCAAACACGGGCGGGGAGCTGTTTTTT.

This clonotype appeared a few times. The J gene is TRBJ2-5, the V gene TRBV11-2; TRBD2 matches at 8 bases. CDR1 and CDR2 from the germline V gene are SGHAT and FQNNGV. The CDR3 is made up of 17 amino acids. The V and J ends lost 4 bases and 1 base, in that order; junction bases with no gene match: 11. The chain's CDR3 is CASSSTLIAGSQETQYF. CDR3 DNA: TGTGCCAGCAGCTCGACACTTATAGCGGGGAGCCAAGAGACCCAGTACTTC.

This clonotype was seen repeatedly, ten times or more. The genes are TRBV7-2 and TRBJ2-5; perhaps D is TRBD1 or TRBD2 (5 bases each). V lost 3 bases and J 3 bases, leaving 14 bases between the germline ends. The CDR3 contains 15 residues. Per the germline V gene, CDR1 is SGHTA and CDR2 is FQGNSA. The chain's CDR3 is CASSLPTGGEETQYF. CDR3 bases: TGTGCCAGCAGCTTGCCCACAGGAGGAGAAGAGACCCAGTACTTC.

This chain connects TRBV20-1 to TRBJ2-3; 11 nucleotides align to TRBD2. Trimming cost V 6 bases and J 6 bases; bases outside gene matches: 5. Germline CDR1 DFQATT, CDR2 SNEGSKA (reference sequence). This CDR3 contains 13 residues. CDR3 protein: CSARTSGSDTQYF. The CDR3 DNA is TGCAGTGCCCGAACTAGCGGGAGCGATACGCAGTATTTT.

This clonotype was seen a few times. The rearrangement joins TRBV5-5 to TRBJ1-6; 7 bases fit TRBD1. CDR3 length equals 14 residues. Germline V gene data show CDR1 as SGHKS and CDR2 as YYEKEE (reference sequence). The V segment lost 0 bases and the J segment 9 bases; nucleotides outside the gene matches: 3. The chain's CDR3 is CASSLAGTASPLHF. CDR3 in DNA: TGTGCCAGCAGCTTGGCCGGGACAGCTTCACCCCTCCACTTT. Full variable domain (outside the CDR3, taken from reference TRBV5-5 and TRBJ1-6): DAGVTQSPTHLIKTRGQQVTLRCSPISGHKSVSWYQQVLGQGPQFIFQYYEKEERGRGNFPDRFSARQFPNYSSELNVNALLLGDSALYLCASSLAGTASPLHFGNGTRLTVT.

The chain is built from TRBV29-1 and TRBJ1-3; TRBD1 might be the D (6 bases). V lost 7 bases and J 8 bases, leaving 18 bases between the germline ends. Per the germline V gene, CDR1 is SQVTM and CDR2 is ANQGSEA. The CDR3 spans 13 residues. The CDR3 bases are TGCAGCGCCGAGACGACAGGCGGGGACACCATATATTTT. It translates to CSAETTGGDTIYF.

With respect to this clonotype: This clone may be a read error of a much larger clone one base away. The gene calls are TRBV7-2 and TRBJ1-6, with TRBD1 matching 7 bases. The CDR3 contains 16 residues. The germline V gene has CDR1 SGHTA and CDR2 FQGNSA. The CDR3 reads CAISLQPGGNNSPLHF. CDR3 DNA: TGTGCCATCAGCTTACAGCCAGGGGGTAATAATTCACCCCTCCACTTT.

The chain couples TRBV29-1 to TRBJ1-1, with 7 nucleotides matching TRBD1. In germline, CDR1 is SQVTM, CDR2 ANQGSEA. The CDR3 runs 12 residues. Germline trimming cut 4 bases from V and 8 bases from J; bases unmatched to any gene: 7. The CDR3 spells CSVGEQGIEAFF. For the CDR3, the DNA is TGCAGCGTTGGGGAACAGGGGATCGAAGCTTTCTTT.

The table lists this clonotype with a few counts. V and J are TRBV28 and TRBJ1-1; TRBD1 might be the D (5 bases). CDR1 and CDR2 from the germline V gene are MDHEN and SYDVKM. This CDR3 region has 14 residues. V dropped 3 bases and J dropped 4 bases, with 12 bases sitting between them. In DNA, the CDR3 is TGTGCCAGCAGTTTGGCAGGGCCCGTCACTGAAGCTTTCTTT. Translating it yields CASSLAGPVTEAFF.

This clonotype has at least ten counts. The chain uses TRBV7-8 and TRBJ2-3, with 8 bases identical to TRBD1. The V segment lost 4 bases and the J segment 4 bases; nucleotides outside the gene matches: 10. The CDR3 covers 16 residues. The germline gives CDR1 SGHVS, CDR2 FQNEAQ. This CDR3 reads CASSSRTGRPADTQYF. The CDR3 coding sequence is TGTGCCAGCAGCTCCCGGACAGGGAGGCCGGCAGATACGCAGTATTTT.

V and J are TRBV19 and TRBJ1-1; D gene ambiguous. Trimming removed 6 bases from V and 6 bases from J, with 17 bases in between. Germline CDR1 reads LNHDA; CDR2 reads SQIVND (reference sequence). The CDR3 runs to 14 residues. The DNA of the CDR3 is TGTGCCAGTAGCCAACTCGAGGCATCCCCTGAAGCTTTCTTT. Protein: CASSQLEASPEAFF.